The clone carrying this TCR beta chain was detected a few times. Its antigen is still unknown. This specimen comes from a study of response to subunit inactivated influenza vaccine. Study-level results: Each seasonal flu vaccination may recruit only limited new T cells, authors suggested.

The CDR3 extends over 15 amino acids. Between the trimmed V and J ends, which lost 2 bases and 1 base, there was a span of 12 bases. Germline V lookup: CDR1 MNHEY, CDR2 SVGAGI. Using its own MiXCR run on the RT-PCR reads, TCRdb lists one record per CDR3 protein. The sample shows 630,000 or so distinct CDR3 sequences, about a sixth of them seen only once. The sample consisted of PBMCs from blood, taken 12 days after vaccination. V usage is TRBV6-5 and J usage is TRBJ2-7; D could derive from TRBD1 or TRBD2 (7 bases each). This clonotype was obtained from a man aged 45-65 years who received an inactivated influenza vaccine. CDR3 coding DNA: TGTGCCAGCAGTTACGCCAGGGGGGGTTCCTACGAGCAGTACTTC. This encodes CASSYARGGSYEQYF.